The 7 T cell receptor beta chains presented below share a single source sample, sequenced in a study of cytomegalovirus exposure and HLA in healthy donors. 60 Vbeta and 13 Jbeta primers were used in PCR. This table comes from immunoSEQ multiplex PCR, and its TCRdb copy is limited to in-frame clones, with some not included. In the table there are about 200,000 clones, about 80% of which are singletons. The sequenced sample consisted of PBMCs. The source is a woman aged 40 to 55 in good health and CMV-seronegative.

This rearrangement joins TRBV7-2 to TRBJ2-7, with 7 bases lining up with TRBD2. This CDR3 is 14 amino acids long. V gave up 5 bases and J gave up 4 bases; unmatched junction bases: 8. Germline-derived CDR1 and CDR2 are SGHTA and FQGNSA. The DNA of the CDR3 is TGTGCCAGCAGCCCCAAATGGACTAGTTACGAGCAGTACTTC. Protein product: CASSPKWTSYEQYF.

The CDR3 DNA sequence: TGTGCCACCAGCAAACTAGCGGGCACAAATGGCGTCTCCTACAATGAGCAGTTCTTC. Translating gives CATSKLAGTNGVSYNEQFF. The chain couples TRBV15 to TRBJ2-1, with 9 bases lining up with TRBD2. CDR1 LNHNV and CDR2 YYDKDF come from the germline V gene (reference sequence). The CDR3 spans 19 residues. Trimming at V came to 4 bases and at J to 0 bases, leaving 13 bases not matched to a gene.

This rearrangement joins TRBV5-1 to TRBJ2-7; 10 nucleotides match TRBD1. CDR3 length: 14 amino acids. Germline-derived CDR1 and CDR2 are SGHRS and YFSETQ. The J segment lost 3 bases and the V segment lost 5 bases, leaving 5 bases of the junction unmatched. Here the CDR3 DNA reads TGCGCCAGCAGTTCCGGGACAGGGGTCTACGAGCAGTACTTC. It yields the protein CASSSGTGVYEQYF.

The V and J genes are TRBV7-2 and TRBJ1-5; D remains ambiguous. Trimming removed 1 base at V and 4 bases at J, with 11 bases between. The CDR3 length is 15 residues. Germline V gene data show CDR1 as SGHTA and CDR2 as FQGNSA. CDR3 sequence (DNA): TGTGCCAGCAGCTTAGGCCCTCCGCAGAATCAGCCCCAGCATTTT. Its translation: CASSLGPPQNQPQHF.

The genes are TRBV7-3 and TRBJ2-3, with 9 bases identical to TRBD2. The CDR3 runs 21 residues. The ends lost 2 bases at V and 3 bases at J; junction bases unmatched: 21. Germline CDR1 and CDR2: SGHTA and FQGTGA. DNA of the CDR3: TGTGCCAGCAGCTTAGGGCCGTATACGGAGACGAGCGGGAGGAGGACAGATACGCAGTATTTT. Its protein is CASSLGPYTETSGRRTDTQYF. Based on the CDR3 plus reference TRBV7-3 and TRBJ2-3, the full variable domain is GAGVSQTPSNKVTEKGKYVELRCDPISGHTALYWYRQSLGQGPEFLIYFQGTGAADDSGLPNDRFFAVRPEGSVSTLKIQRTERGDSAVYLCASSLGPYTETSGRRTDTQYFGPGTRLTVL.

This chain uses TRBV27 with TRBJ1-2, with D unresolved. The CDR3 spans 14 residues. Germline V CDR1 and CDR2: MNHEY, SMNVEV (reference sequence). V lost 5 bases and J 1 base, leaving 11 bases between the germline ends. The CDR3 reads CASSEHRDNYGYTF. CDR3 sequence (DNA): TGTGCCAGCAGTGAGCACCGGGATAACTATGGCTACACCTTC.

The rearrangement links TRBV11-2 to TRBJ1-1; the match to TRBD1 covers 7 bases. The CDR3 loop spans 14 amino acids. With 5 bases clipped from V and 4 bases from J, the junction kept 7 bases outside the gene matches. CDR1 is SGHAT and CDR2 is FQNNGV in the germline V gene. The CDR3 DNA reads TGTGCCAGCAGCGAGACAGGGTTCACCACTGAAGCTTTCTTT. Its translation: CASSETGFTTEAFF.